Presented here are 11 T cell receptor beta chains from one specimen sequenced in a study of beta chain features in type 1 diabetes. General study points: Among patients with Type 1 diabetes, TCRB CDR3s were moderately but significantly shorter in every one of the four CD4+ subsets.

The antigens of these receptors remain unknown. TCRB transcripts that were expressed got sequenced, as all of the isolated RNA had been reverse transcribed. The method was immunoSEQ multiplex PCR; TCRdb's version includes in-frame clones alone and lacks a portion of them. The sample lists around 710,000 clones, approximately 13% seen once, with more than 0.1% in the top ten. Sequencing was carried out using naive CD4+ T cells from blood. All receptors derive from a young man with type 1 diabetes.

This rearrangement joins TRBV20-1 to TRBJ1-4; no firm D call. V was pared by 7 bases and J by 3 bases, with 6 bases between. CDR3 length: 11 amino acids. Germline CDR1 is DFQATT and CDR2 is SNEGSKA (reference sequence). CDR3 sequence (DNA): TGCAGTGTTGTGGCTAATGAAAAACTGTTTTTT. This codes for CSVVANEKLFF.

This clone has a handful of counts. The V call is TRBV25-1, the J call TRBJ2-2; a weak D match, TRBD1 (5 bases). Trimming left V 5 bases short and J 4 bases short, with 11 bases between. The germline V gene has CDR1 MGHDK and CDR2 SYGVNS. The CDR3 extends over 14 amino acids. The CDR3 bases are TGTGCCAGCAGTAACGACAGATCCACCGGGGAGCTGTTTTTT. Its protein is CASSNDRSTGELFF.

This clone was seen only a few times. The CDR3 DNA follows: TGCAGTGCTAAGGACTACGAGCAGTACTTC. Its protein is CSAKDYEQYF. The chain recombines TRBV20-1 with TRBJ2-7, with D unresolved. Trimming removed 4 bases from V and 3 bases from J, with 4 bases in between. CDR3 length equals 10 residues. Germline values: CDR1 DFQATT, CDR2 SNEGSKA (reference sequence).

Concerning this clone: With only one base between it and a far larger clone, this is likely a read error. CDR3 region: CASSLGTGDNEQFF. CDR3 sequence (DNA): TGTGCCAGCAGCTTAGGGACAGGGGACAATGAGCAGTTCTTC. This chain connects TRBV9 to TRBJ2-1, with 10 bases lining up with TRBD1. V trimming: 4 bases; J trimming: 5 bases; junction bases outside the gene matches: 3. The CDR3 contains 14 residues. Germline V gene data show CDR1 as SGDLS and CDR2 as YYNGEE.

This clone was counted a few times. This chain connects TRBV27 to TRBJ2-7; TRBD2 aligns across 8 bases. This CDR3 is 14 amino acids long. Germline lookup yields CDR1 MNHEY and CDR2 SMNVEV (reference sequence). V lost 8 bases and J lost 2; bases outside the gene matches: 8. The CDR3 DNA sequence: TGTGCCAGCCGAAGGGCGGGGGGTACCTACGAGCAGTACTTC. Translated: CASRRAGGTYEQYF.

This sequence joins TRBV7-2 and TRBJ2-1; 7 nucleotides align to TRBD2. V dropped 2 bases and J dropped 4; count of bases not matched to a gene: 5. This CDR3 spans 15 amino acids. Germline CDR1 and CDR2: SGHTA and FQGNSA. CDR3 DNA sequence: TGTGCCAGCAGCTTAACCGGGCGGGAGTACAATGAGCAGTTCTTC. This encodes CASSLTGREYNEQFF.

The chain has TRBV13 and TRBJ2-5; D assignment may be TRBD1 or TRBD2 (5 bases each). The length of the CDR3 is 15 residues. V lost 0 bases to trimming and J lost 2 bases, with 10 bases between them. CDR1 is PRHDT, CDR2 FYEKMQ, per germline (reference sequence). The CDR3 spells CASSLGRGRQETQYF. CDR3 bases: TGTGCCAGCAGCTTAGGGAGGGGAAGACAAGAGACCCAGTACTTC.

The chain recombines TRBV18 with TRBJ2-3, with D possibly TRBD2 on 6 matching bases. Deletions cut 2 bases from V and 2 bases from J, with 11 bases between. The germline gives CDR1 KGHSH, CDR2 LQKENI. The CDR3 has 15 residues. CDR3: CASSPGRGNTDTQYF. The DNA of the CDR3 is TGTGCCAGCTCACCAGGTCGGGGGAACACAGATACGCAGTATTTT.

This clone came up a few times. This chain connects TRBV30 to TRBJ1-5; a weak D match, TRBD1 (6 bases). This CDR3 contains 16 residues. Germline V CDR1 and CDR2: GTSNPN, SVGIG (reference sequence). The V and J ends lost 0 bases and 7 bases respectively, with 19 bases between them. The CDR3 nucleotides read TGTGCCTGGAGTGTACCCGGGGCAGGGGCCGGACAGCCCCAGCATTTT. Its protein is CAWSVPGAGAGQPQHF.

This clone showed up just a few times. This chain's CDR3 is CATSSRTGRETQYF. The CDR3 coding sequence is TGTGCCACCAGCAGCCGGACAGGCCGGGAGACCCAGTACTTC. The rearrangement uses TRBV15 and TRBJ2-5, with TRBD1 matching over 7 bases. Germline-derived CDR1 and CDR2 are LNHNV and YYDKDF (reference sequence). The CDR3 covers 14 residues. The V segment lost 3 bases and the J segment 5 bases; nucleotides outside the gene matches: 6.

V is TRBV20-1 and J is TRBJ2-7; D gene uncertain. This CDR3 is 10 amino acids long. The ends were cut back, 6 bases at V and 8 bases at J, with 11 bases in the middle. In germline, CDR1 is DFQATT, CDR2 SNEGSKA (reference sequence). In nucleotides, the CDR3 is TGCAGTGCCCGAGTGGAGAAGCAGTACTTC. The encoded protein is CSARVEKQYF.